This T cell receptor (beta chain) was sequenced during a study of metastatic and nonmetastatic thyroid tumors. Background on the study: Patients with malignant and benign thyroid disease provided blood and tumor or nodule tissue, whose repertoires were compared. Study-level results: In both blood and tumor samples, TCR beta diversity was reported significantly higher for malignant than benign nodules.

Source study methods: Across clinicopathological groups, CDR3 differences served as the basis for building a distant-metastasis classifier for papillary thyroid cancer. TCRdb re-analyzed the PCR reads through MiXCR. The V and J calls were not made by the authors but by TCRdb's processing. The sample has tens of thousands of clones, 28% seen once. In its sample, this clone was seen many times. The antigen remains unidentified. This CDR3 contains 16 residues. Germline V gene lookup returns CDR1 SGHNT and CDR2 YYREEE (reference sequence). V was trimmed by 3 bases and J by 2 bases, leaving 17 bases between them. Every patient was untreated before thyroid surgery.

Sequencing used tumor tissue. This TCR came from a male donor with papillary thyroid cancer or a benign thyroid nodule (not recorded which). Some clones in this sample may be carry-over from other donors' samples. The chain recombines TRBV5-4 with TRBJ1-2; D perhaps matches TRBD1 (6 bases). CDR3 sequence: CASSYAPDSVNYGYTF. The CDR3 nucleotides read TGTGCCAGCAGCTACGCCCCGGACAGCGTGAACTATGGCTACACCTTC. Filled out from reference TRBV5-4 and TRBJ1-2, the complete variable domain reads ETGVTQSPTHLIKTRGQQVTLRCSSQSGHNTVSWYQQALGQGPQFIFQYYREEENGRGNFPPRFSGLQFPNYSSELNVNALELDDSALYLCASSYAPDSVNYGYTFGSGTRLTVV.